The following is a T cell receptor beta chain sequence with its context. This sample stems from a study of blood T cells in healthy people across ages. Using a J-beta primer mix together with a sample-barcoded 5' primer, a second PCR was run for roughly 6 to 11 cycles. TCRdb fed the 5' RACE reads into MiXCR, producing one record per CDR3 protein. The sample has almost 800,000 distinct CDR3 sequences, 55% to 70% seen once; the top ten hold approximately 21%. The sequence was collected from a man aged 25 to 45 in good health. The sequencing input was blood.

In nucleotides, the CDR3 is TGTGCCAGCAGCGTCAGTCCCGGGACAGGTGAAGCTTTCTTT. It codes for CASSVSPGTGEAFF. V usage is TRBV9 and J usage is TRBJ1-1; 8 nucleotides match TRBD1. The trim removed 2 bases at V and 7 bases at J, leaving 7 bases unmatched. The length of the CDR3 is 14 residues. The germline V gene has CDR1 SGDLS and CDR2 YYNGEE.